This T cell receptor (beta chain) was identified in a study of shared clonotypes between healthy human individuals. General observations from the study: Rarefaction exposed incomplete sorted-subset sequencing despite large depth.

The repertoire was sequenced with immunoSEQ multiplex PCR; TCRdb's copy has only in-frame clones and lacks some. The sample yields around 2,100,000 clones, about 95% seen once. CD45RO negativity and positive selection for CCR7 defined naive CD8 cells, a population that excluded terminally differentiated effector memory CD45RA+ cells. The CDR3 is made up of 15 amino acids. J lost 10 bases, V lost 5 bases, and 9 bases had no gene match. In germline, CDR1 is MNHEY, CDR2 SMNVEV (reference sequence). A word on this clone: No antigen is known for it.

This chain links TRBV27 with TRBJ1-6; 9 positions match TRBD1. Sequenced: naive CD8+ T cells sorted from blood. The origin of this receptor is a man aged 18 to 30 in good health. CDR3 sequence reads: CASSPTGGFRSPLHF. Here the CDR3 DNA reads TGTGCCAGCAGTCCGACAGGGGGGTTTAGGTCACCCCTCCACTTT.